The 2 T cell receptor beta chains listed next were all sequenced from one sample in a study of T cell changes during pregnancy in multiple sclerosis. Libraries were prepared by immunoSEQ multiplex PCR; TCRdb keeps only in-frame clonotypes and omits some of them. In the table there are roughly 100,000 clones, around 91% of which are singletons. The sequences come from peripheral blood, collected after pregnancy. These receptors all come from a female donor with multiple sclerosis, enrolled in a pregnancy study.

The V gene is TRBV5-1, the J gene TRBJ2-3; the D is unclear. The germline V and J ends were trimmed by 1 base and 3 bases, with 9 bases remaining between them. Germline assignment: CDR1 SGHRS and CDR2 YFSETQ. This CDR3 is 14 amino acids long. The CDR3 bases are TGCGCCAGCAGCTTGATCTTCGTAACAGATACGCAGTATTTT. Amino acids: CASSLIFVTDTQYF.

This chain uses TRBV5-8 with TRBJ1-1; 8 bases align to TRBD1. The CDR3 extends over 15 amino acids. Germline V gives CDR1 SGHTS, CDR2 YDEGEE. V lost 4 bases to trimming and J lost 3 bases; unmatched junction nucleotides: 8. The CDR3 spells CASSPSTGAYTEAFF. The CDR3 nucleotides read TGTGCCAGCAGCCCGTCGACAGGGGCGTACACTGAAGCTTTCTTT.